A selection of T cell receptor beta chains follows, all from one sample in a study of blood T cell repertoires in COVID-19. Assay used: immunoSEQ multiplex PCR; TCRdb lists only in-frame clones, some missing. Among some 97,000 clones listed, 70% to 90% were seen once. Sequencing was done on a sample of peripheral blood. These receptors originate from a middle-aged man with active or convalescent COVID-19. Both conserved end residues are part of each CDR3. A D gene is named only where the DNA matches it firmly. Part of the rows lack a size; the others show once, few, many or a class for expanded clones.

TRBV19,TRBJ1-2,NA,NA,TGTGCCAGTAGCCTTAACTATGGCTACACCTTC,CASSLNYGYTF
TRBV19,TRBJ2-7,NA,NA,TGTGCCAGTAGTATAAACGGGGGAGTCGGCGAGCAGTACTTC,CASSINGGVGEQYF
TRBV9,TRBJ2-1,TRBD2,once,TGTGCCAGCAGCGTGGCTAGCGGATACAATGAGCAGTTCTTC,CASSVASGYNEQFF
TRBV18,TRBJ2-5,TRBD2,NA,TGTGCCAGCCAGAGGCGGGAGCGGGTTGAGACCCAGTACTTC,CASQRRERVETQYF
TRBV3-1/TRBV3-2,TRBJ2-7,NA,NA,TGTGCCAGCAGCCCCCGGGACTTTTACTACGAGCAGTACTTC,CASSPRDFYYEQYF
TRBV15,TRBJ1-1,NA,NA,TGTGCCACCAGCTTCTTGAACACTGAAGCTTTCTTT,CATSFLNTEAFF
TRBV5-1,TRBJ2-3,NA,NA,TGCGCCAGCAGCCGTCTTAGCGAGTCCACAGATACGCAGTATTTT,CASSRLSESTDTQYF
TRBV2,TRBJ2-5,NA,NA,TGTGCCAGCAGCCCCCCCGGGACCCAGTACTTC,CASSPPGTQYF
TRBV5-5,TRBJ2-3,TRBD1,few,TGTGCCAGCAGCTTTACAGGGGGCATGAGCACAGATACGCAGTATTTT,CASSFTGGMSTDTQYF
TRBV19,TRBJ2-7,NA,NA,TGTGCCAGTAGTAAAGGGGTGGGCTACGAGCAGTACTTC,CASSKGVGYEQYF
TRBV24-1,TRBJ2-1,NA,once,TGTGCCACCCGGGGTGCGGCCTCCTACAATGAGCAGTTCTTC,CATRGAASYNEQFF
TRBV7-3,TRBJ1-1,NA,NA,TGTGCCAGCAGCTACGCGATGAACACTGAAGCTTTCTTT,CASSYAMNTEAFF
TRBV5-8,TRBJ2-3,NA,few,TGTGCCAGCAGCTTGGGGCGGCCGGGGACTCCGCAGTATTTT,CASSLGRPGTPQYF
TRBV7-6,TRBJ2-2,NA,NA,TGTGCCAGCAGCTCAACTAGGAACACCGGGGAGCTGTTTTTT,CASSSTRNTGELFF
TRBV14,TRBJ2-7,NA,once,TGTGCCAGCAGTCGGGAGTCTGCCTACGAGCAGTACTTC,CASSRESAYEQYF
TRBV15,TRBJ2-1,TRBD2,NA,TGTGCCACCAGTAGTCTTAGCGGGAGTCGGAGTGAGCAGTTCTTC,CATSSLSGSRSEQFF
TRBV30,TRBJ1-2,NA,NA,TGTGCCTGGAGTTATCCTGGGAGCTATGGCTACACCTTC,CAWSYPGSYGYTF
TRBV28,TRBJ1-2,NA,NA,TGTGCCAGCAGGACCGAGGAACCTAACTATGGCTACACCTTC,CASRTEEPNYGYTF
TRBV7-3,TRBJ2-5,NA,NA,TGTGCCAGCAGCTTAGGCCGGGAGAGGCAAGAGACCCAGTACTTC,CASSLGRERQETQYF
TRBV19,TRBJ1-6,NA,NA,TGTGCCAGTAGGGACCCCCTGGGAGGGTCACCCCTCCACTTT,CASRDPLGGSPLHF
TRBV19,TRBJ2-5,TRBD1,NA,TGTGCCAGTTCGGCAGGGGGCTCTAGGGAGACCCAGTACTTC,CASSAGGSRETQYF